This T cell receptor (beta chain) comes out of a study of blood T cell repertoires in COVID-19. Study-level information: Samples came from the United States, Italy and Spain, spanning acute and convalescent COVID-19. PBMCs, B-cell-depleted T cells, or T cells provided the cDNA or gDNA that made up the material.

Per the original methods: How many nucleated cells were present was estimated from reference gene primer amplification. Method: immunoSEQ multiplex PCR; TCRdb's copy keeps in-frame clones and lacks some. V and J calls and clone size are given by that table; D and trimming were obtained from the DNA. Of approximately 27,000 clones in the sample, 88% were seen once. This receptor was obtained from a woman aged 50 to 60 with active COVID-19. The specimen was peripheral blood.

This chain's CDR3 is CASRHRDRGRRPQHF. CDR3 DNA: TGTGCCAGTAGACATCGGGACAGGGGTAGGAGGCCCCAGCATTTT. This chain uses TRBV19 with TRBJ1-5; 10 bases map to TRBD1. CDR1 is LNHDA, CDR2 SQIVND, per germline (reference sequence). The length of the CDR3 is 15 residues. The junction had 11 bases not matched to a gene; V was cut back by 6 bases and J by 9 bases.